Presented here are 23 T cell receptor beta chains from one specimen sequenced in a study of response to subunit inactivated influenza vaccine. TCRdb independently ran MiXCR on the RT-PCR reads; one entry per CDR3 protein. Counted here are about half a million distinct CDR3 sequences, under 9% occurring once; the ten biggest clones make up approximately 12%. The material sequenced was PBMCs from blood, taken less than 30 months after vaccination. Receptors originate from a man between 45 and 75 years old who received an inactivated influenza vaccine.

In its sample, this clonotype was seen a few times. The rearrangement links TRBV3-1 to TRBJ2-3; 10 bases align to TRBD2. The CDR3 length is 17 residues. V shed 5 bases and J 1 base; nucleotides not matched to a gene: 9. CDR1 is LGHDT and CDR2 is YNNKEL in the germline V gene (reference sequence). The CDR3 region has the DNA TGTGCCAGCAGCGAGTTAGCGGGAGGTTTTGGCACAGATACGCAGTATTTT. Protein product: CASSELAGGFGTDTQYF.

This clonotype was seen at least ten times. This chain joins TRBV10-3 and TRBJ2-1; 7 bases are a match to TRBD2. This CDR3 has 15 residues. Germline V CDR1 and CDR2: ENHRY, SYGVKD. The J segment lost 1 base and the V segment lost 3 bases, leaving 3 bases of the junction unmatched. CDR3 nucleotide sequence: TGTGCCATCAGTGAAAGACTAGCTTCCTACAATGAGCAGTTCTTC. This encodes CAISERLASYNEQFF.

A note on this clonotype: Just one base apart from a much larger clone, this may be a read error. The chain's CDR3 is CASSPDLIGAGTYTQYF. The CDR3 DNA follows: TGTGCCAGCAGCCCCGACCTTATTGGGGCCGGCACATATACGCAGTATTTT. The chain employs TRBV7-2 and TRBJ2-3; a possible D gene is TRBD1 (5 bases). This CDR3 comprises 17 residues. The germline CDR1 and CDR2 sequences are SGHTA and FQGNSA.

The table lists this clonotype with a few counts. The chain recombines TRBV27 with TRBJ2-7; no clear D. V lost 0 bases to trimming and J lost 7 bases, with 7 bases between them. Germline V gene lookup returns CDR1 MNHEY and CDR2 SMNVEV (reference sequence). The CDR3 sequence is 12 residues long. DNA of the CDR3: TGTGCCAGCAGTTTATCGGGCAGTGAGCAGTACTTC. It translates to CASSLSGSEQYF.

The table lists this clonotype with a few counts. This chain connects TRBV25-1 to TRBJ2-1; 8 bases line up with TRBD2. Germline loops: CDR1 MGHDK, CDR2 SYGVNS. The CDR3 covers 15 residues. V lost 2 bases, J lost 9 bases, and 9 bases stayed unmatched. CDR3 sequence: CASSETPGGVGEQFF. The CDR3 DNA follows: TGTGCCAGCAGTGAAACCCCCGGGGGGGTGGGTGAGCAGTTCTTC.

This clonotype was detected a few times. The chain is built from TRBV12-3 or TRBV12-4 and TRBJ1-1; a possible D gene is TRBD1 (6 bases). V gave up 6 bases and J gave up 1 base, with 18 bases separating them. The CDR3 is 16 amino acids. Here the CDR3 DNA reads TGTGCCAGCAGCCCACGGTGGACAGAGACGAACACTGAAGCTTTCTTT. It translates to CASSPRWTETNTEAFF.

The chain uses TRBV12-3 or TRBV12-4 and TRBJ1-1, with D perhaps TRBD1 (5 bases). This CDR3 has 14 amino acids. V shed 6 bases and J shed 1 base, with 12 bases lying between them. The DNA of the CDR3 is TGTGCCAGCAGACGGCGGGGGTCGAACACTGAAGCTTTCTTT. Its protein product is CASRRRGSNTEAFF.

This clonotype was found many times. J is TRBJ2-1 and V is TRBV7-9; 7 bases line up with TRBD1. The CDR3 is 12 amino acids. CDR1 and CDR2 from the germline V gene are SEHNR and FQNEAQ (reference sequence). J gave up 15 bases and V 1 base, and 6 bases lay outside the gene matches. The CDR3 is CASSLGGDSPFF. The CDR3 DNA reads TGTGCCAGCAGCTTAGGTGGGGACAGCCCGTTCTTC.

V usage is TRBV29-1 and J usage is TRBJ2-5; a weak D match, TRBD1 (5 bases). There are 12 residues in the CDR3. Per germline, CDR1 SQVTM and CDR2 ANQGSEA. V was trimmed by 7 bases and J by 5 bases, leaving 14 bases between them. CDR3 bases: TGCAGCGGCGGACACCCGAGGGAGACCCAGTACTTC. Protein product: CSGGHPRETQYF.

V is TRBV6-2 or TRBV6-3 and J is TRBJ2-1; 10 nucleotides line up with TRBD2. CDR1 and CDR2 (germline): MNHEY, SVGEGT. Trimming cost V 6 bases and J 6 bases; bases outside gene matches: 11. The CDR3 is made up of 16 amino acids. This chain's CDR3 is CASSQTLAGAINEQFF. CDR3 DNA sequence: TGTGCCAGCAGCCAAACCCTAGCGGGAGCGATCAATGAGCAGTTCTTC.

This clonotype was detected a few times. This chain links TRBV6-5 with TRBJ2-1; TRBD2 matches 10 bases. Trimming removed 1 base from V and 8 bases from J; junction bases left unmatched: 5. CDR3 size: 15 residues. CDR1 is MNHEY and CDR2 is SVGAGI in the germline V gene. Written as DNA, the CDR3 is TGTGCCAGCAGTTACTTGGCTAGCGGGAGCCATGAGCAGTTCTTC. Amino acids: CASSYLASGSHEQFF.

CDR3 region: CASSLARLISTDTQYF. CDR3 in DNA: TGCGCCAGCAGCTTGGCCAGGTTGATTAGCACAGATACGCAGTATTTT. V is TRBV5-1 and J is TRBJ2-3; D unresolved. The ends were cut back, 0 bases at V and 0 bases at J, with 11 bases in the middle. CDR3 length: 16 residues. CDR1 and CDR2 from the germline V gene are SGHRS and YFSETQ.

V usage is TRBV6-5 and J usage is TRBJ2-1; TRBD2 matches 12 bases. The germline V gene encodes CDR1 MNHEY and CDR2 SVGAGI. V shed 2 bases and J 5 bases; nucleotides not matched to a gene: 7. The CDR3 is 17 residues long. In DNA, the CDR3 is TGTGCCAGCAGTTACCCTCTAGCGGGAGGGTTTAACAATGAGCAGTTCTTC. Translation: CASSYPLAGGFNNEQFF.

This clonotype was picked up many times. The rearrangement uses TRBV6-1 and TRBJ2-7; D may be TRBD1 (6 bases). The CDR3 contains 14 residues. The V end lost 6 bases, the J end lost 0 bases, and 12 bases lay between the germline ends. Germline V gene lookup returns CDR1 MNHNS and CDR2 SASEGT. For the CDR3, the DNA is TGTGCCAGCAGGCCGACAGGCCGCTCCTACGAGCAGTACTTC. Amino acids: CASRPTGRSYEQYF.

This clonotype was detected a few times. The CDR3, as DNA: TGTGCCAGCAGCCAAGATCCTGGCGGGACACGCACAGATACGCAGTATTTT. Amino acids: CASSQDPGGTRTDTQYF. This chain joins TRBV4-2 and TRBJ2-3; D may be TRBD1 or TRBD2 (6 bases each). CDR1 is LGHNA, CDR2 YNFKEQ, per germline. Trimming removed 0 bases at V and 1 base at J, with 14 bases between. The CDR3 runs 17 residues.

This clonotype was observed at least ten times. The V call is TRBV7-2, the J call TRBJ2-5, with a tentative D call TRBD1 (6 bases). This CDR3 region has 14 residues. Germline V CDR1 and CDR2: SGHTA, FQGNSA. V gave up 4 bases and J gave up 3 bases, with 12 bases separating them. The CDR3 region is CASSSLDRKETQYF. CDR3 DNA: TGTGCCAGCAGCTCCCTGGACAGAAAAGAGACCCAGTACTTC. Using reference TRBV7-2 and TRBJ2-5 for the parts outside the CDR3, the full variable domain is GAGVSQSPSNKVTEKGKDVELRCDPISGHTALYWYRQSLGQGLEFLIYFQGNSAPDKSGLPSDRFSAERTGGSVSTLTIQRTQQEDSAVYLCASSSLDRKETQYFGPGTRLLVL.

This clonotype has a single count. This may come from a read error, since a much larger clone is one base off. The V gene is TRBV10-3, the J gene TRBJ2-2, with a weak D call TRBD2 (5 bases). Deletions cut 0 bases from V and 5 bases from J, with 19 bases between. CDR3 size: 18 residues. The germline V gene encodes CDR1 ENHRY and CDR2 SYGVKD. CDR3 nucleotides: TGTGCCATCAGTGAGTCGGTTAGCGTGAGGCCCAATACCGGGGAGCTGTTTTTT. Amino acids: CAISESVSVRPNTGELFF.

This clonotype was recorded at least ten times. The J gene is TRBJ1-5, the V gene TRBV20-1; D gene ambiguous. Trimming stripped 1 base from V and 9 bases from J, with 7 bases between. The length of the CDR3 is 11 residues. Germline V lookup: CDR1 DFQATT, CDR2 SNEGSKA (reference sequence). The CDR3 protein is CSARGSLPQHF. In DNA, the CDR3 is TGCAGTGCTAGAGGTAGCCTGCCCCAGCATTTT.

The V gene is TRBV4-3, the J gene TRBJ1-1; TRBD1 matches at 9 bases. CDR1 and CDR2 (germline): LGHNA, YSLEER. The CDR3 loop spans 17 amino acids. Trimming removed 0 bases from V and 1 base from J; junction bases left unmatched: 6. The CDR3 is CASSQEGTGIGNTEAFF. The CDR3 DNA reads as TGCGCCAGCAGCCAAGAGGGGACAGGGATTGGGAACACTGAAGCTTTCTTT.

The chain links TRBV7-2 to TRBJ2-7; tentatively, D is TRBD2 (6 bases). CDR1 and CDR2 from the germline V gene are SGHTA and FQGNSA. The CDR3 consists of 13 residues. With 5 bases removed from V and 2 bases from J, the gap between germline ends came to 10 bases. The CDR3, as DNA: TGTGCCAGCAGCCGGGACTTTGCCTACGAGCAGTACTTC. Protein: CASSRDFAYEQYF.

This clonotype showed up just a few times. V gene TRBV9 combines with J gene TRBJ1-1; tentatively, D is TRBD1 (5 bases). V shed 2 bases and J shed 3 bases, with 11 bases lying between them. The CDR3 is made up of 14 amino acids. Germline CDR1 SGDLS, CDR2 YYNGEE. The CDR3 region has the DNA TGTGCCAGCAGCGTCCCGGGGGTGGACACTGAAGCTTTCTTT. Its translation: CASSVPGVDTEAFF.

The CDR3 DNA reads as TGTGCCAGCAGAACAAGGGGTCTCACTGAAGCTTTCTTT. As protein: CASRTRGLTEAFF. This chain uses TRBV6-1 with TRBJ1-1; the D gene is possibly TRBD1 (5 bases). The CDR3 covers 13 residues. Per germline, CDR1 MNHNS and CDR2 SASEGT. Trimming shortened V by 6 bases and J by 4 bases, and 12 bases separated the two germline ends.

CDR3 nucleotide sequence: TGCAGTGCTTTAACTGGGACAGACAAAAACATTCAGTACTTC. Translation gives CSALTGTDKNIQYF. The chain recombines TRBV20-1 with TRBJ2-4, with 7 nucleotides matching TRBD1. There are 14 residues in the CDR3. V lost 5 bases to trimming and J lost 3 bases; unmatched junction nucleotides: 7. Germline V lookup: CDR1 DFQATT, CDR2 SNEGSKA (reference sequence).